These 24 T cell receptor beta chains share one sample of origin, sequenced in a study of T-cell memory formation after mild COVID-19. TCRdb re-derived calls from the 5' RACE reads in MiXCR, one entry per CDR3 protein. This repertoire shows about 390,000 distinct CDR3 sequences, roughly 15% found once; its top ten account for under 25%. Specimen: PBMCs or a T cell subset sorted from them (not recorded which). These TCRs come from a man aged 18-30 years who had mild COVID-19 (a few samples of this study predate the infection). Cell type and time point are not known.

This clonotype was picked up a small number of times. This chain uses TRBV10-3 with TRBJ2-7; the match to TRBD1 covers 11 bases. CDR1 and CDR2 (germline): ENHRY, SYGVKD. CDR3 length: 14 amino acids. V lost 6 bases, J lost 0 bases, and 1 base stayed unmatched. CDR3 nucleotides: TGTGCCATCAGGGGGACAGGGGGCTCCTACGAGCAGTACTTC. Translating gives CAIRGTGGSYEQYF.

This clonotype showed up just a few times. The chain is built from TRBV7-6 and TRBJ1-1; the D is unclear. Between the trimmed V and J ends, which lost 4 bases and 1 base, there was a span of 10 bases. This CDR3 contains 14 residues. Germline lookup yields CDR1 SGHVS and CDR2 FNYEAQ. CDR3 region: CASSSRQRNTEAFF. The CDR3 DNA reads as TGTGCCAGCAGCTCCCGGCAGAGGAACACTGAAGCTTTCTTT.

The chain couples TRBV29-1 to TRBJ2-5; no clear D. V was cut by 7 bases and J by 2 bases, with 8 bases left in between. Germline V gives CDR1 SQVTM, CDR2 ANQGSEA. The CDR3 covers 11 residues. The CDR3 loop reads CSATEQETQYF. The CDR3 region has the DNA TGCAGCGCAACAGAGCAAGAGACCCAGTACTTC.

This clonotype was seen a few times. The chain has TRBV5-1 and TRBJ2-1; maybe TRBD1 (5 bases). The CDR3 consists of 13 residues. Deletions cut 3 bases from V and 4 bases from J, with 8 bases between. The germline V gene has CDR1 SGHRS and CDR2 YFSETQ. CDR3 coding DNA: TGCGCCAGCAGCTCCCAGGGATACAATGAGCAGTTCTTC. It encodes CASSSQGYNEQFF.

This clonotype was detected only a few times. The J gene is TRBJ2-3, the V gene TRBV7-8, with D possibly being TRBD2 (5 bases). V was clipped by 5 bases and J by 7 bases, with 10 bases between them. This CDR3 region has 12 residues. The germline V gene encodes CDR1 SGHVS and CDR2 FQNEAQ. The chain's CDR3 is CASSSSAYTQYF. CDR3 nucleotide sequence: TGTGCCAGCAGCAGTAGCGCGTATACGCAGTATTTT.

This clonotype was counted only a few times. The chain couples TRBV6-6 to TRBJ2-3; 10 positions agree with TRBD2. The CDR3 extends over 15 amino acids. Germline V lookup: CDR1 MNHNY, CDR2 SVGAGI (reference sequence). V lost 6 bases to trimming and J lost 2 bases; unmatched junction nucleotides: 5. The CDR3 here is CASSVSGGHTDTQYF. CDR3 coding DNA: TGTGCCAGCAGCGTTAGCGGGGGGCACACAGATACGCAGTATTTT.

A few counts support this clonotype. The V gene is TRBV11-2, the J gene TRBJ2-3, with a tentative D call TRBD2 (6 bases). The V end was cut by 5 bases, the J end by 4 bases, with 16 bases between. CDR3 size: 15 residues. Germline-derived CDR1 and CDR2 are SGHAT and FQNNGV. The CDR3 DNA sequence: TGTGCCAGCAGCCCGGGGGACGGTTGGGCAGATACGCAGTATTTT. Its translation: CASSPGDGWADTQYF.

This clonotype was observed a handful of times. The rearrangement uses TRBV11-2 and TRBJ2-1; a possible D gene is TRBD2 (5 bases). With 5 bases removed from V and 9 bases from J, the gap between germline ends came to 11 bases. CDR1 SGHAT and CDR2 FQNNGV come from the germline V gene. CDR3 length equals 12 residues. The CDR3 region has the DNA TGTGCCAGCAGCGGGGAAAGCGGTGAGCAGTTCTTC. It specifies CASSGESGEQFF.

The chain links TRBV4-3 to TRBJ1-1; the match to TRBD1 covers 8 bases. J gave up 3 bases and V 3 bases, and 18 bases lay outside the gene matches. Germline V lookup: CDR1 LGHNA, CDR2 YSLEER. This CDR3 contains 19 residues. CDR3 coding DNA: TGCGCCAGCAGCCAGGGGACAGGTGGTCGGATGTACCGCTACACTGAAGCTTTCTTT. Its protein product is CASSQGTGGRMYRYTEAFF.

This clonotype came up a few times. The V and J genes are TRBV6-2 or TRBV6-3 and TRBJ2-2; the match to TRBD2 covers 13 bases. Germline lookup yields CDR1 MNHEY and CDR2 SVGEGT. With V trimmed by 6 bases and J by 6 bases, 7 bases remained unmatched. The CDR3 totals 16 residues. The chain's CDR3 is CASREELAGGPGELFF. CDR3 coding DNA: TGTGCCAGCAGGGAAGAACTAGCGGGGGGGCCCGGGGAGCTGTTTTTT.

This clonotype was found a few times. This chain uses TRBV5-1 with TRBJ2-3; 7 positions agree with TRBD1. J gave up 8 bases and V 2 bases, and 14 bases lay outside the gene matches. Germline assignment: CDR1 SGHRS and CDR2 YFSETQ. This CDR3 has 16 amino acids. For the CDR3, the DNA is TGCGCCAGCAGCTTTTTTGACAGTAGTGAGGGGGCTACGCAGTATTTT. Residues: CASSFFDSSEGATQYF.

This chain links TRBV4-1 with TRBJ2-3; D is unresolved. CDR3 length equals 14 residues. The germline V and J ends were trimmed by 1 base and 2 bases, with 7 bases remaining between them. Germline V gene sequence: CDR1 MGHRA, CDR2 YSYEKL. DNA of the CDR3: TGCGCCAGCAGCCAAGGAGACCTCACAGATACGCAGTATTTT. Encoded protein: CASSQGDLTDTQYF.

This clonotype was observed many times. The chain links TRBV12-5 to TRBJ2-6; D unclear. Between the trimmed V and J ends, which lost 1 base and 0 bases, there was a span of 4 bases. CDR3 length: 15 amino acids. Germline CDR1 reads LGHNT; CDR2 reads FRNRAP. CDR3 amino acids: CASGLGHSGANVLTF. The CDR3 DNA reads TGTGCTAGTGGTTTGGGACACTCTGGGGCCAACGTCCTGACTTTC.

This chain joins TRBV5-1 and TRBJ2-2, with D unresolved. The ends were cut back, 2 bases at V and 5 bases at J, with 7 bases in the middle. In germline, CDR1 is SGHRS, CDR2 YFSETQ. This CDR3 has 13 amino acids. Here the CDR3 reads CASSFSETGELFF. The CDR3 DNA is TGCGCCAGCAGCTTCAGCGAAACCGGGGAGCTGTTTTTT.

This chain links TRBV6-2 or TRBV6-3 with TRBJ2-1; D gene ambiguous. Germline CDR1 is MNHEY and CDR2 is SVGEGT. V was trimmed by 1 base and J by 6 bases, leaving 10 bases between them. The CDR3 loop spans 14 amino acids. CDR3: CASSYWALGNEQFF. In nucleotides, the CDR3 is TGTGCCAGCAGTTACTGGGCCTTGGGCAATGAGCAGTTCTTC.

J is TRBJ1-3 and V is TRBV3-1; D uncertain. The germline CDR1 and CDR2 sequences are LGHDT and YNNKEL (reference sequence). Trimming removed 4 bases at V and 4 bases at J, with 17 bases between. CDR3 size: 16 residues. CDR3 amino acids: CASSPRTLAGGNTIYF. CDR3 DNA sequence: TGTGCCAGCAGCCCCAGGACTCTCGCCGGGGGAAACACCATATATTTT.

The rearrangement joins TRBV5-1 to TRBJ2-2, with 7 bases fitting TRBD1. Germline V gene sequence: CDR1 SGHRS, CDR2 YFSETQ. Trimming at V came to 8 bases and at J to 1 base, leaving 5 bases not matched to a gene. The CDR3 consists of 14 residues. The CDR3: CASTGTENTGELFF. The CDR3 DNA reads TGCGCCAGTACCGGGACAGAGAACACCGGGGAGCTGTTTTTT.

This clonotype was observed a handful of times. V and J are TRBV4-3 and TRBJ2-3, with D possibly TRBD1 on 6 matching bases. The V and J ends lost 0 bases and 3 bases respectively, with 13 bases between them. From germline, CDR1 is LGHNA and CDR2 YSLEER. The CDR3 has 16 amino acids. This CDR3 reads CASSQDGTPGTDTQYF. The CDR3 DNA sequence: TGCGCCAGCAGCCAAGACGGGACACCGGGGACAGATACGCAGTATTTT.

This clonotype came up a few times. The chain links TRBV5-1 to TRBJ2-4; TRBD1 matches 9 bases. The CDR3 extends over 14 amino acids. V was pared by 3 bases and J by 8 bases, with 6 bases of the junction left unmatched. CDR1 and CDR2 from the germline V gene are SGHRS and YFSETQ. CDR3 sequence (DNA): TGCGCCAGCAGCTCCTGGGGACAGGGAGACATTCAGTACTTC. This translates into CASSSWGQGDIQYF.

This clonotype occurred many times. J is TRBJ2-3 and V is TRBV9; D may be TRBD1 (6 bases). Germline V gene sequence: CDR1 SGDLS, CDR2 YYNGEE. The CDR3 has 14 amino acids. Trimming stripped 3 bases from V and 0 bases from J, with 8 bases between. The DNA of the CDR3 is TGTGCCAGCAGCGGTGGGACAAGCACAGATACGCAGTATTTT. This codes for CASSGGTSTDTQYF.

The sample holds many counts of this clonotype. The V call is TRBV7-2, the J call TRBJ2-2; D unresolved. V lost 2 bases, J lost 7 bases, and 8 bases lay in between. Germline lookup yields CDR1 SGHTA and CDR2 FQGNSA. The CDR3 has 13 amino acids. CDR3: CASSLRQIGELFF. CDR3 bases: TGTGCCAGCAGCTTAAGGCAGATCGGGGAGCTGTTTTTT.

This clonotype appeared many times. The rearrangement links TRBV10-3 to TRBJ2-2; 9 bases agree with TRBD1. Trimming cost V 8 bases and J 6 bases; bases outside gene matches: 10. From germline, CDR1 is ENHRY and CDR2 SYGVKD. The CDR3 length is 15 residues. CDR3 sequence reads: CAIFGGTGIAGELFF. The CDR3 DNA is TGTGCCATCTTCGGAGGGACAGGGATCGCCGGGGAGCTGTTTTTT.

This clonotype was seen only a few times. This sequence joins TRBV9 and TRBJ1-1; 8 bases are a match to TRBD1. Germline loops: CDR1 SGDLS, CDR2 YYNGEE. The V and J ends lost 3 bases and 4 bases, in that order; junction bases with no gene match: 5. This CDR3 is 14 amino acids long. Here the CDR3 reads CASSALTGGTEAFF. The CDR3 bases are TGTGCCAGCAGCGCATTAACAGGGGGCACTGAAGCTTTCTTT.

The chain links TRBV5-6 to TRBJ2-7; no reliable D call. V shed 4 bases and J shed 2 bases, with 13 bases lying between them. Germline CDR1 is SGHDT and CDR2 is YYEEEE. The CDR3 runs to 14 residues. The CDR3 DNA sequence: TGTGCCAGCAGCGATCTGGGCAGTCCCTACGAGCAGTACTTC. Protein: CASSDLGSPYEQYF. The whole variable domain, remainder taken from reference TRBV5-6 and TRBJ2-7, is DAGVTQSPTHLIKTRGQQVTLRCSPKSGHDTVSWYQQALGQGPQFIFQYYEEEERQRGNFPDRFSGHQFPNYSSELNVNALLLGDSALYLCASSDLGSPYEQYFGPGTRLTVT.